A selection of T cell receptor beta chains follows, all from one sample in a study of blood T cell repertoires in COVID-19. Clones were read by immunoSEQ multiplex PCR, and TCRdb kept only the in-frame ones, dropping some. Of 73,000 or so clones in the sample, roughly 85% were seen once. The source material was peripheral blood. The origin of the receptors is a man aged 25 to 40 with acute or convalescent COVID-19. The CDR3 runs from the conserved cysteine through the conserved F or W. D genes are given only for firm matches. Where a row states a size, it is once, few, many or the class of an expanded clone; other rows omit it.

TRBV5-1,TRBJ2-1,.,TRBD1,TGCGCCAGCAGCAATCCCAGGGGGCTGGGTGAGCAGTTCTTC,CASSNPRGLGEQFF
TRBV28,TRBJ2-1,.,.,TGTGCCAGCAACCTTAGAGGTCTTAGTTACAATGAGCAGTTCTTC,CASNLRGLSYNEQFF
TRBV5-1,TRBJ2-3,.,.,TGCGCCAGCTCCCTCGGAGACACAGATACGCAGTATTTT,CASSLGDTDTQYF
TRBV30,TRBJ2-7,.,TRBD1,TGTGCCTGTCCCTCCGGACAGGGATCTCGCGAGCAGTACTTC,CACPSGQGSREQYF
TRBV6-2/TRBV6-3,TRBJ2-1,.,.,TGTGCCAGCAGTTACTCGGGCAGGGGAAATGAGCAGTTCTTC,CASSYSGRGNEQFF
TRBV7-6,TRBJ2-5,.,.,TGTGCCAGCAGCTTTCTAGGAGAGACCCAGTACTTC,CASSFLGETQYF
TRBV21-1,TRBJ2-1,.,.,TGTGCCAGCAGCAACTATGGAGACTTGAGGTACAATGAGCAGTTCTTC,CASSNYGDLRYNEQFF
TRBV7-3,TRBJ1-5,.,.,TGTGCCAGCAGCGAGCTCGGGGGGGCTCAGCCCCAGCATTTT,CASSELGGAQPQHF
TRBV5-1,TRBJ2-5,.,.,TGCGCCAGCAGTGGAGGTCCAGAGACCCAGTACTTC,CASSGGPETQYF
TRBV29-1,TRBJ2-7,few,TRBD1,TGCAGCGTTCAACCTCTAACAGGGGGCTATACCTACGAGCAGTACTTC,CSVQPLTGGYTYEQYF
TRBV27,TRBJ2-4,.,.,TGTGCCAGCAGTTCCGGTATGCGGATCGCCAAAAACATTCAGTACTTC,CASSSGMRIAKNIQYF
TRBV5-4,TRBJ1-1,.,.,TGTGCCAGCAGCTTAGTTCGGGAGAACACTGAAGCTTTCTTT,CASSLVRENTEAFF
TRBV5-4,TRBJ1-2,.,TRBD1,TGTGCCAGCAGCTTGGTAGGGACAGGGCAAAACGGCTACACCTTC,CASSLVGTGQNGYTF
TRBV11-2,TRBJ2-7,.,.,TGTGCCAGCAGCAGGACAGAAGGTTACGAGCAGTACTTC,CASSRTEGYEQYF
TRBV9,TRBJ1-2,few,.,TGTGCCAGCAGCGGCTCGAGGCAGCCCTATGGCTACACCTTC,CASSGSRQPYGYTF
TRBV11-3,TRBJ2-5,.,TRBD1,TGTGCCAGCAGCAAGGGACAGAGGGAGACCCAGTACTTC,CASSKGQRETQYF
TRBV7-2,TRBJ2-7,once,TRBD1,TGTGCCAGCAGCTACTATCGGGACAGGGACAACGAGCAGTACTTC,CASSYYRDRDNEQYF
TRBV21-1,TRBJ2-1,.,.,TGTGCCAGCAGCACCGGGACTAGCTCCTACAATGAGCAGTTCTTC,CASSTGTSSYNEQFF
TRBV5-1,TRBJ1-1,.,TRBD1,TGCGCCAGCAGCTACAGGGGGCAGGGCACTGAAGCTTTCTTT,CASSYRGQGTEAFF
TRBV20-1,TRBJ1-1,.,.,TGCAGGGCAAACACTGAAGCTTTCTTT,CRANTEAFF
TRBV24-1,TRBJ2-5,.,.,TGTGCCACCAGTGATGTTCTGGGCGCTGTCGAGACCCAGTACTTC,CATSDVLGAVETQYF
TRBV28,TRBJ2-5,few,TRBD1,TGTGCCAGCTGGACAGGGTACCGAGAGACCCAGTACTTC,CASWTGYRETQYF
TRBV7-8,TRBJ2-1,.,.,TGTGCCAGCAGCCAAGGACATCTTCCGTACAATGAGCAGTTCTTC,CASSQGHLPYNEQFF
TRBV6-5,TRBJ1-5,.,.,TGTGCCAGCAGTTACGGGGCTGGGGGGAGCAATCAGCCCCAGCATTTT,CASSYGAGGSNQPQHF
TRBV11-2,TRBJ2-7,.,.,TGTGCCAGCAGCTTAGATTACTCGGCCAGGTCCTACGAGCAGTACTTC,CASSLDYSARSYEQYF
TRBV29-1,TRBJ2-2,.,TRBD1,TGCAGCGTCGGGGCACAGGGGGCGGCCGGGGAGCTGTTTTTT,CSVGAQGAAGELFF
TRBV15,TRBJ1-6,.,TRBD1,TGTGCCACCAGGACAGGGGAAAATTCACCCCTCCACTTT,CATRTGENSPLHF
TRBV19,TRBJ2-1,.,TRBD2,TGTGCCAGTAAGTCAGCGGGACCCATATCCAATGAGCAGTTCTTC,CASKSAGPISNEQFF
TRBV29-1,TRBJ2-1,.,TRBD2,TGCAGCGCCGATGAGCGGGGGGCTTACAATGAGCAGTTCTTC,CSADERGAYNEQFF
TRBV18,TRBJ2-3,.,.,TGTGCCAGCCGGGGAGGCGATACGCAGTATTTT,CASRGGDTQYF
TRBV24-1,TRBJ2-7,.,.,TGTGCCACCAGTGGGGGTGGCAGGGCCTACGAGCAGTACTTC,CATSGGGRAYEQYF
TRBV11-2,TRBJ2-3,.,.,TGTGCCAGCAGAGACCGGAGATTCGGCGGGTACACAGATACGCAGTATTTT,CASRDRRFGGYTDTQYF
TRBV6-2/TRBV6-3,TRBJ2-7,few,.,TGTGCCAGCAGTTACCGGTACTCCTACGAGCAGTACTTC,CASSYRYSYEQYF
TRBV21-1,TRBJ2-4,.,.,TGTGCCAGCAGCAAATCTGAACTCGGGGCAGGGGTGAGAAACATTCAGTACTTC,CASSKSELGAGVRNIQYF
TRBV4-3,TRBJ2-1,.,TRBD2,TGCGCCAGCAGCCAAGCAGCGGGAGGGGGTAATGAGCAGTTCTTC,CASSQAAGGGNEQFF
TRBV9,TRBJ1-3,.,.,TGTGCCAGCGGCCAGGGTGCCATTGGGAACACCATATATTTT,CASGQGAIGNTIYF
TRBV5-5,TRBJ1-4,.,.,TGTGCCAGCAGCTCGGTGCTCCGGAGAACTAATGAAAAACTGTTTTTT,CASSSVLRRTNEKLFF